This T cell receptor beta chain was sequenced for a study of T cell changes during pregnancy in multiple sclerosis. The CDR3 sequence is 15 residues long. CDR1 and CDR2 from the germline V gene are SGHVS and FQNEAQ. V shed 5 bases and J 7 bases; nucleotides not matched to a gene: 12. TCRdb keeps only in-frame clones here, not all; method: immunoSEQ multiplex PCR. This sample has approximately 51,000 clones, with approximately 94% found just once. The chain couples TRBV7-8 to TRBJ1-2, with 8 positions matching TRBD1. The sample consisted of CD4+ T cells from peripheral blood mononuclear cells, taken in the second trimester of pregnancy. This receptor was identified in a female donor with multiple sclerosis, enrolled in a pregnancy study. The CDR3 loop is CASSNPRQGFAGYTF. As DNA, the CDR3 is TGTGCCAGCAGCAATCCGCGACAGGGGTTCGCTGGCTACACCTTC.